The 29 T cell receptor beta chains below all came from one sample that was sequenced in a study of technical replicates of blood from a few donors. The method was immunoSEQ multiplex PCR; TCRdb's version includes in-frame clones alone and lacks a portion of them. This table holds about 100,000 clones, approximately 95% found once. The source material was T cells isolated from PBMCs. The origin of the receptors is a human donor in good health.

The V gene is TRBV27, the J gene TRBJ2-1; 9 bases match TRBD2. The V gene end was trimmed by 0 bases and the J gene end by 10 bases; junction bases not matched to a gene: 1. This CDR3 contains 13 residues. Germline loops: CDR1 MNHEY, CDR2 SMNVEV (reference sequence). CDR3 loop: CASSLSLAGEQFF. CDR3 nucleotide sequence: TGTGCCAGCAGTTTATCCCTAGCGGGGGAGCAGTTCTTC.

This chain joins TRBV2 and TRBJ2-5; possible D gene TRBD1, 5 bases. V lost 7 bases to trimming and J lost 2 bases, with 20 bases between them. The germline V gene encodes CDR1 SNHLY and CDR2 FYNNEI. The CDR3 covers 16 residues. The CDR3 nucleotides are TGTGCCAGCATGTGGTCAGTGACAGTGGTACAAGAGACCCAGTACTTC. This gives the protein CASMWSVTVVQETQYF.

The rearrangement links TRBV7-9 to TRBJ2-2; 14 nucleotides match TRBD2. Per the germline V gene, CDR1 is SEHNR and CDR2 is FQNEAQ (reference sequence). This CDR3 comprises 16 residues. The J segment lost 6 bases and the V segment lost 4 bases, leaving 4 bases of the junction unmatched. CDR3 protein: CASSYSGLAGAGELFF. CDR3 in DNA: TGTGCCAGCAGCTACTCGGGACTAGCGGGAGCCGGGGAGCTGTTTTTT.

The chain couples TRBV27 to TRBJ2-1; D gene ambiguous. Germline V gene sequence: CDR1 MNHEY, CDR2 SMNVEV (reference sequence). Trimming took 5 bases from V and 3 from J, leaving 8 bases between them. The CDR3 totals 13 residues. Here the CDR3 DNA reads TGTGCCAGCAGTCTCCAGATCTACAATGAGCAGTTCTTC. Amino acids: CASSLQIYNEQFF.

The DNA of the CDR3 is TGTGCCAGCAGCTTGGGGCCGCCTTACGAGCAGTACTTC. This codes for CASSLGPPYEQYF. The chain recombines TRBV7-9 with TRBJ2-7; possible D gene TRBD1, 5 bases. Germline V CDR1 and CDR2: SEHNR, FQNEAQ (reference sequence). V dropped 3 bases and J dropped 4 bases, with 10 bases sitting between them. This CDR3 is 13 amino acids long.

In DNA, the CDR3 is TGTGCCAGCACATCCGCAGGGCCTTTGGATGGCTACACCTTC. Its protein is CASTSAGPLDGYTF. The rearrangement links TRBV5-5 to TRBJ1-2; a weak D match, TRBD1 (5 bases). CDR3 length equals 14 residues. Looked up from germline, CDR1 is SGHKS and CDR2 is YYEKEE (reference sequence). V shed 6 bases and J shed 6 bases, with 18 bases lying between them.

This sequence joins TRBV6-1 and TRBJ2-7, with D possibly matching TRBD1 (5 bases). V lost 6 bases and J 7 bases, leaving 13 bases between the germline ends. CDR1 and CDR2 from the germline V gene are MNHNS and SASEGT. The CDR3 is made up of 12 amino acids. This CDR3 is CASRGRVWEQYF. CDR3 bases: TGTGCCAGCAGAGGCAGGGTATGGGAGCAGTACTTC.

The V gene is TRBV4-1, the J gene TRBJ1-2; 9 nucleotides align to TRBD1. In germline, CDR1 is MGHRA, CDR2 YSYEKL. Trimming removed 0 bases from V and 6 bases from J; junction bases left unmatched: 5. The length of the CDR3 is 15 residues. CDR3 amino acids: CASSQEDRGFNGYTF. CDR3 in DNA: TGCGCCAGCAGCCAAGAGGACAGGGGTTTTAATGGCTACACCTTC.

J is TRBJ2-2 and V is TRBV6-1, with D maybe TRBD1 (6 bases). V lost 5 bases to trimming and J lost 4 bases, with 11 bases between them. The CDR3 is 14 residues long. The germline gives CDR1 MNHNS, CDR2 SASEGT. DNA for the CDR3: TGTGCCAGCAGTCGGGACATAAGCACCGGGGAGCTGTTTTTT. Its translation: CASSRDISTGELFF.

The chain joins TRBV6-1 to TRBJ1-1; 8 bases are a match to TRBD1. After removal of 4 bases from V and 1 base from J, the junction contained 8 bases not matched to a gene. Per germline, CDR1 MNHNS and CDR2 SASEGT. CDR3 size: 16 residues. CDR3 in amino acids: CASSGGTGWRNTEAFF. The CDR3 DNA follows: TGTGCCAGCAGTGGAGGGACAGGTTGGAGGAACACTGAAGCTTTCTTT.

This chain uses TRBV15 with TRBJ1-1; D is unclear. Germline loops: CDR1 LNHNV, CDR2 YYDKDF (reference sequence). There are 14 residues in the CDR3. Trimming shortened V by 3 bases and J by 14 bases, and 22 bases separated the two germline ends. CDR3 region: CATSRFQERPDEFF. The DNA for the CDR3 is TGTGCCACCAGCAGGTTTCAGGAAAGGCCCGATGAGTTCTTT. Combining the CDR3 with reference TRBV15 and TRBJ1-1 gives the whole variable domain DAMVIQNPRYQVTQFGKPVTLSCSQTLNHNVMYWYQQKSSQAPKLLFHYYDKDFNNEADTPDNFQSRRPNTSFCFLDIRSPGLGDTAMYLCATSRFQERPDEFFGQGTRLTVV.

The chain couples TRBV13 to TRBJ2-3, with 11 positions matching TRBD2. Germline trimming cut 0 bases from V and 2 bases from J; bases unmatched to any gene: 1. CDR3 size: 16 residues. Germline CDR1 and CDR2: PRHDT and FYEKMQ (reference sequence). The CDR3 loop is CASSLGSGRVTDTQYF. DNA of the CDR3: TGTGCCAGCAGCTTAGGTAGCGGGAGGGTCACAGATACGCAGTATTTT.

The CDR3 here is CASSLPGEGNYGYTF. The CDR3 DNA is TGTGCCAGCAGTTTACCCGGAGAGGGTAACTATGGCTACACCTTC. V gene TRBV28 combines with J gene TRBJ1-2; no clear D. The CDR3 length is 15 residues. Trimming took 2 bases from V and 1 from J, leaving 11 bases between them. The germline gives CDR1 MDHEN, CDR2 SYDVKM.

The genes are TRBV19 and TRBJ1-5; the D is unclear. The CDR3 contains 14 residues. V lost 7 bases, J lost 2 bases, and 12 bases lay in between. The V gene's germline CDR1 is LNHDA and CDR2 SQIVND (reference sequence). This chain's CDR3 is CASNLLDGNQPQHF. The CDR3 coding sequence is TGTGCCAGTAATCTTCTAGACGGCAATCAGCCCCAGCATTTT.

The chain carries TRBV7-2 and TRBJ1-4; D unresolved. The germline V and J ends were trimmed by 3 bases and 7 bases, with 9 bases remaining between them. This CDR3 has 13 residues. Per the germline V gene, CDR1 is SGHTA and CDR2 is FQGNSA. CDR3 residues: CASSFQTGEKLFF. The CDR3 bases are TGTGCCAGCAGCTTTCAGACGGGTGAAAAACTGTTTTTT.

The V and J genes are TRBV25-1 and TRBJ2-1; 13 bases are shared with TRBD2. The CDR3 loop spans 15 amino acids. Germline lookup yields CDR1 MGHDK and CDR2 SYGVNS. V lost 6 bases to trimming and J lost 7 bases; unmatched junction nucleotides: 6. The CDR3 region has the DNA TGTGCCAGCAGCGGTGGACTAGCGGGAGTAAATGAGCAGTTCTTC. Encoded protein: CASSGGLAGVNEQFF.

The DNA of the CDR3 is TGTGCCAGCAGCTTATCGTCGGGAGGGGGCTATGGCTACACCTTC. Translation gives CASSLSSGGGYGYTF. V gene TRBV7-2 combines with J gene TRBJ1-2; D perhaps matches TRBD1 (6 bases). Germline loops: CDR1 SGHTA, CDR2 FQGNSA. Trimming removed 2 bases from V and 4 bases from J, with 14 bases in between. CDR3 length: 15 residues.

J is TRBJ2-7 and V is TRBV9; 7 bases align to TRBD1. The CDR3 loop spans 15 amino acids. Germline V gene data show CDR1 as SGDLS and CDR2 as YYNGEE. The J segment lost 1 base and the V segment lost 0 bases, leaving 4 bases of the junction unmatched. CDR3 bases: TGTGCCAGCAGCGTAGTAGGGACAGCTTCCTACGAGCAGTACTTC. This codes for CASSVVGTASYEQYF. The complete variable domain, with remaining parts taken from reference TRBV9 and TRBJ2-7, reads DSGVTQTPKHLITATGQRVTLRCSPRSGDLSVYWYQQSLDQGLQFLIQYYNGEERAKGNILERFSAQQFPDLHSELNLSSLELGDSALYFCASSVVGTASYEQYFGPGTRLTVT.

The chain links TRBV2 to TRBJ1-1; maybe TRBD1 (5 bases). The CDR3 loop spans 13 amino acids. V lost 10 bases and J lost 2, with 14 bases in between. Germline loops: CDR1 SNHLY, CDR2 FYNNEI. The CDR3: CAIPRAYNTEAFF. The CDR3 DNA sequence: TGTGCCATACCCAGGGCATATAACACTGAAGCTTTCTTT.

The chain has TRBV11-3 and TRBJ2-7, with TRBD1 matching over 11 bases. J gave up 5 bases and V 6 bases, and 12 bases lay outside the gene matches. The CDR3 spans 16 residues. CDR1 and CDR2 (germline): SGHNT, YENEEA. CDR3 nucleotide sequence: TGTGCCAGCAGACTCCGGGACAGGGGGGCAGAACACGAGCAGTACTTC. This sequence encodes CASRLRDRGAEHEQYF.

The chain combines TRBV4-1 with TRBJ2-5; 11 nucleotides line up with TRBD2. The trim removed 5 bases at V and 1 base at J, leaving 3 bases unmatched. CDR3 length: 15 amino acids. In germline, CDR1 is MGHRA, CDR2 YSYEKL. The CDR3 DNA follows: TGCGCCAGCAGCTTACTAGCGGGAGCCCAAGAGACCCAGTACTTC. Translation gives CASSLLAGAQETQYF.

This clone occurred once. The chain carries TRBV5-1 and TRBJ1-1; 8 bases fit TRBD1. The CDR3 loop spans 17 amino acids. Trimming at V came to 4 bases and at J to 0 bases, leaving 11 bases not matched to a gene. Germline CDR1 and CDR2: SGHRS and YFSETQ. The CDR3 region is CASSPRTGRQLNTEAFF. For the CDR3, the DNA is TGCGCCAGCAGCCCGAGGACAGGGCGCCAACTGAACACTGAAGCTTTCTTT. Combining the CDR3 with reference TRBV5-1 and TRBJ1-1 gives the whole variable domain KAGVTQTPRYLIKTRGQQVTLSCSPISGHRSVSWYQQTPGQGLQFLFEYFSETQRNKGNFPGRFSGRQFSNSRSEMNVSTLELGDSALYLCASSPRTGRQLNTEAFFGQGTRLTVV.

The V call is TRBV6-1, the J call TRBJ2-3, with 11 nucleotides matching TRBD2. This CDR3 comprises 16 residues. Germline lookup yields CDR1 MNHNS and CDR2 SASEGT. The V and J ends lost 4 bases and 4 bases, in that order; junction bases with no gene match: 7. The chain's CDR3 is CASSAGLAEGADTQYF. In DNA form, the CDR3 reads TGTGCCAGCAGTGCGGGACTAGCGGAGGGTGCAGATACGCAGTATTTT.

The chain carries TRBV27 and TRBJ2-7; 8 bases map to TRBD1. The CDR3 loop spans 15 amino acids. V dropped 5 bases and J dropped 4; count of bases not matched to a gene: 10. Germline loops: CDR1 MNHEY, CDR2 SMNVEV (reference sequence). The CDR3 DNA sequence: TGTGCCAGCAGTCCGACTTTGGGACAGGCGTACGAGCAGTACTTC. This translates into CASSPTLGQAYEQYF.

Here the CDR3 reads CASSFRDSYEQYF. CDR3 in DNA: TGTGCCAGCAGCTTTCGGGATTCATACGAGCAGTACTTC. This sequence joins TRBV7-2 and TRBJ2-7; TRBD2 might be the D (5 bases). Germline V CDR1 and CDR2: SGHTA, FQGNSA. The V end lost 3 bases, the J end lost 4 bases, and 10 bases lay between the germline ends. CDR3 size: 13 residues.

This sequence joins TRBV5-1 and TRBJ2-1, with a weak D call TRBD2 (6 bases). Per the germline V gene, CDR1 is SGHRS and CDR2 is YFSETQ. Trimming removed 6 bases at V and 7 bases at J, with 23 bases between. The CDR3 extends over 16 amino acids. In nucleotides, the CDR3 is TGCGCCAGCACCCCTGGAGGGCTAGCTGGAGTTAATGAGCAGTTCTTC. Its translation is CASTPGGLAGVNEQFF.

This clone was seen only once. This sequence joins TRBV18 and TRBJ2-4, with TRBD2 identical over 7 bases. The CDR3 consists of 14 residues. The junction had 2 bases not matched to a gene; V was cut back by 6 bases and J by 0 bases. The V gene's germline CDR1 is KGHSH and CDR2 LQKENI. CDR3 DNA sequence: TGTGCCAGCTCGGCGGGGGTAGCCAAAAACATTCAGTACTTC. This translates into CASSAGVAKNIQYF.

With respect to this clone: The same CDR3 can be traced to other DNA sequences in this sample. In nucleotides, the CDR3 is TGTGCCAGTAGTATTCTAGGGGACACTGAAGCTTTCTTT. Translated: CASSILGDTEAFF. This rearrangement joins TRBV19 to TRBJ1-1, with D possibly matching TRBD1 (5 bases). The V end was cut by 3 bases, the J end by 3 bases, with 8 bases between. This CDR3 contains 13 residues. Germline V lookup: CDR1 LNHDA, CDR2 SQIVND (reference sequence).

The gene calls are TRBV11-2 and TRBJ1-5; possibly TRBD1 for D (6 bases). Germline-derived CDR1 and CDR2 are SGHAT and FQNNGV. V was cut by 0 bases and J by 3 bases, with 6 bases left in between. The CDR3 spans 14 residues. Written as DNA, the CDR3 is TGTGCCAGCAGCTTAGAGGGGGCCAATCAGCCCCAGCATTTT. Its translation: CASSLEGANQPQHF.